The rows below give T cell receptor beta chains drawn from one sample of a study of sequential checkpoint blockade in melanoma. Sequencing was performed with immunoSEQ multiplex PCR; in TCRdb, only in-frame clones are kept and a portion is missing. The sample lists 15,000 to 20,000 clones, over 55% occurring once. This sample comprised CD8+ T cells sorted from blood (inferred from file names), obtained from a patient given nivolumab and ipilimumab in sequence. The receptors originated from a human donor with melanoma. CDR3s include the opening cysteine and the closing phenylalanine or tryptophan. Each record gives: J gene, D gene, V gene, clone size, CDR3 protein, CDR3 DNA. A D gene is named only where the DNA matches it firmly. For some rows the clone size is stated as once, few or many, or as a class when expanded; others skip it.

>TRBJ2-1|TRBD2|TRBV10-1|once
CASSEGLASSYNEQFF
TGCGCCAGCAGTGAGGGACTAGCGAGCTCCTACAATGAGCAGTTCTTC
>TRBJ1-3|.|TRBV4-1|few
CASSQVTGNTIYF
TGCGCCAGCAGCCAAGTTACGGGGAACACCATATATTTT
>TRBJ1-5|.|TRBV7-9|few
CASSLGVEGSSQPQHF
TGTGCCAGCAGCTTAGGTGTGGAGGGAAGCAGTCAGCCCCAGCATTTT
>TRBJ1-3|TRBD1|TRBV7-9|.
CASSLARDRGRTSGNTIYF
TGTGCCAGCAGCTTAGCTCGGGACAGGGGTAGAACCTCTGGAAACACCATATATTTT
>TRBJ2-2|.|TRBV2|.
CATWTPEQTHTGELFF
TGTGCCACCTGGACTCCGGAACAAACCCACACCGGGGAGCTGTTTTTT
>TRBJ1-2|.|TRBV4-2|.
CASSQEWSGGDGYTF
TGTGCCAGCAGCCAAGAGTGGTCGGGGGGCGATGGCTACACCTTC
>TRBJ2-7|TRBD1|TRBV14|few
CASSLGQRIYEQYF
TGTGCCAGCAGCCTGGGACAGCGAATTTACGAGCAGTACTTC
>TRBJ1-5|TRBD1|TRBV7-9|.
CASSLDYTGGRGRPQHF
TGTGCCAGCAGCTTAGACTACACAGGGGGCAGGGGACGGCCCCAGCATTTT
>TRBJ2-1|.|TRBV10-2|.
CASSEGPHEQFF
TGCGCCAGCAGTGAGGGGCCACATGAGCAGTTCTTC
>TRBJ1-4|.|TRBV9|.
CASSPGGIRGNEKLFF
TGTGCCAGCAGCCCTGGGGGAATCAGGGGCAATGAAAAACTGTTTTTT
>TRBJ2-5|.|TRBV7-9|.
CASSPRDNQETQYF
TGTGCCAGCAGCCCCCGAGATAACCAAGAGACCCAGTACTTC
>TRBJ2-7|.|TRBV11-3|few
CASSADRLREQYF
TGTGCCAGCAGCGCTGACAGGTTACGGGAGCAGTACTTC
>TRBJ2-6|.|TRBV11-2|once
CASSLEQGMISGANVLTF
TGTGCCAGCAGCTTAGAACAGGGCATGATCTCTGGGGCCAACGTCCTGACTTTC
>TRBJ2-6|TRBD1|TRBV7-8|.
CASSRQGAGANVLTF
TGTGCCAGCAGCCGACAGGGGGCTGGGGCCAACGTCCTGACTTTC
>TRBJ1-5|TRBD1|TRBV11-2|.
CASSLETGNNQPQHF
TGTGCCAGCAGCTTAGAGACAGGGAACAATCAGCCCCAGCATTTT
>TRBJ1-4|.|TRBV21-1|.
CASSTLTDLGTNEKLFF
TGTGCCAGCAGCACACTGACCGACCTAGGAACTAATGAAAAACTGTTTTTT
>TRBJ1-3|.|TRBV27|.
CASSLSGDGNTIYF
TGTGCCAGCAGTTTATCAGGGGATGGAAACACCATATATTTT
>TRBJ1-1|TRBD1|TRBV4-1|.
CASSHQQGARGTEAFF
TGCGCCAGCAGCCATCAGCAGGGGGCGAGGGGCACTGAAGCTTTCTTT
>TRBJ2-7|.|TRBV28|.
CASSLPGASEQYF
TGTGCCAGCAGTTTGCCAGGGGCTTCCGAGCAGTACTTC
>TRBJ1-5|.|TRBV7-8|.
CASSFNRLGGRANQPQHF
TGTGCCAGCAGCTTTAACCGACTGGGAGGCAGGGCGAATCAGCCCCAGCATTTT
>TRBJ1-4|.|TRBV9|.
CASSEESGKLFF
TGTGCCAGCAGCGAGGAGTCGGGAAAACTGTTTTTT
>TRBJ2-7|.|TRBV9|.
CASSVGGGPYEQYF
TGTGCCAGCAGCGTAGGAGGGGGACCCTACGAGCAGTACTTC
>TRBJ2-7|.|TRBV2|once
CASSEARLSAYEQYF
TGTGCCAGCAGTGAAGCGCGTCTAAGCGCCTACGAGCAGTACTTC
>TRBJ2-7|.|TRBV28|.
CASSDSSDPYEQYF
TGTGCCAGCAGTGATAGCTCGGATCCCTACGAGCAGTACTTC
>TRBJ1-1|TRBD1|TRBV9|.
CASSEGAGETFF
TGTGCCAGCAGCGAGGGGGCCGGGGAGACTTTCTTT
>TRBJ2-7|TRBD1|TRBV4-1|few
CASSQVGTGPYEQYF
TGCGCCAGCAGCCAAGTGGGGACAGGCCCCTACGAGCAGTACTTC
>TRBJ2-7|TRBD1|TRBV10-3|.
CAISSRDRDSYEQYF
TGTGCCATCAGTTCCCGGGACAGAGACTCCTACGAGCAGTACTTC
>TRBJ1-6|.|TRBV6-1|.
CATEGGGLLHF
TGTGCCACTGAGGGAGGGGGTCTCCTCCACTTT
>TRBJ1-5|.|TRBV15|few
CATSSRRGGQPQHF
TGTGCCACCAGCTCTCGTCGGGGTGGGCAGCCCCAGCATTTT
>TRBJ2-7|TRBD2|TRBV28|.
CASSSGLAGPYEQYF
TGTGCCAGCAGCTCCGGACTAGCGGGACCCTACGAGCAGTACTTC
>TRBJ2-2|.|TRBV2|.
CATGTVSRETEVYTGELFF
TGTGCCACGGGAACGGTTTCGAGGGAGACGGAAGTATACACCGGGGAGCTGTTTTTT
>TRBJ1-1|.|TRBV5-4|.
CASSLGLDMNTEAFF
TGTGCCAGCAGCTTGGGACTGGACATGAACACTGAAGCTTTCTTT
>TRBJ1-5|.|TRBV7-9|.
CASTPGGHSNQPQHF
TGTGCCAGCACCCCGGGGGGTCATAGCAATCAGCCCCAGCATTTT
>TRBJ1-2|.|TRBV4-2|few
CASSVWEGVFGYTF
TGTGCCAGCAGCGTATGGGAGGGGGTTTTTGGCTACACCTTC
>TRBJ1-2|.|TRBV18|.
CASSPGGGPGYGYTF
TGTGCCAGCTCACCTGGGGGGGGCCCCGGCTATGGCTACACCTTC
>TRBJ2-7|.|TRBV5-1|.
CASSPDSSYEQYF
TGCGCCAGCAGCCCGGACAGCTCCTACGAGCAGTACTTC
>TRBJ2-1|.|TRBV5-8|.
CASSFLGQAYYNEQFF
TGTGCCAGCAGCTTTTTAGGCCAGGCCTACTACAATGAGCAGTTCTTC
>TRBJ2-5|.|TRBV19|.
CASSPRVYQETQYF
TGTGCCAGTAGTCCCAGGGTGTACCAAGAGACCCAGTACTTC
>TRBJ1-2|.|TRBV19|.
CASSPGRTAYGYTF
TGTGCCAGTAGTCCAGGCCGGACAGCCTATGGCTACACCTTC
>TRBJ2-7|.|TRBV7-9|few
CASSLVSGEPEQYF
TGTGCCAGCAGCTTAGTCAGCGGCGAGCCCGAGCAGTACTTC
>TRBJ2-1|.|TRBV13|.
CASSLGGRGYNEQFF
TGTGCCAGCAGCTTAGGCGGTCGGGGCTACAATGAGCAGTTCTTC
>TRBJ2-7|.|TRBV7-6|.
CASSLAGAYEQYF
TGTGCCAGCAGCTTAGCAGGGGCCTACGAGCAGTACTTC
>TRBJ2-7|TRBD1|TRBV10-2|.
CATRQGSHEQYF
TGCGCCACCCGACAGGGGTCCCACGAGCAGTACTTC
>TRBJ2-7|TRBD1|TRBV30|.
CAWEPRDRYEQYF
TGTGCCTGGGAACCCCGGGACAGGTACGAGCAGTACTTC
>TRBJ2-7|TRBD1|TRBV6-5|once
CASSYSTGGYEQYF
TGTGCCAGCAGTTACTCGACAGGGGGCTACGAGCAGTACTTC
>TRBJ2-7|TRBD1|TRBV27|.
CASSLRQGRAYEQYF
TGTGCCAGCAGCCTGCGACAGGGTAGGGCCTACGAGCAGTACTTC